What follows are 9 T cell receptor beta chains derived from one specimen sequenced in a study of shared clonotypes between healthy human individuals. The assay was immunoSEQ multiplex PCR, and TCRdb's table has in-frame clones only and misses some. The sample records about 680,000 clones, around two thirds being singletons. The specimen sequenced was memory CD4+ T cells sorted from blood. Subset here: CD45RA-negative fraction. The receptors were gathered from a woman aged 25 to 39 in good health.

The rearrangement links TRBV7-2 to TRBJ2-7; D unresolved. The CDR3 is 14 amino acids. Trimming removed 6 bases at V and 0 bases at J, with 12 bases between. Germline V gene data show CDR1 as SGHTA and CDR2 as FQGNSA. This CDR3 is CASRRSRDSYEQYF. The CDR3, as DNA: TGTGCCAGCAGACGCTCTCGCGACTCCTACGAGCAGTACTTC.

The chain has TRBV27 and TRBJ2-5, with 8 bases lining up with TRBD2. Trimming cost V 5 bases and J 4 bases; bases outside gene matches: 9. CDR3 length: 15 amino acids. Germline-derived CDR1 and CDR2 are MNHEY and SMNVEV (reference sequence). CDR3 region: CASSKLSGSGETQYF. The CDR3 nucleotides are TGTGCCAGCAGTAAGCTCAGCGGGAGTGGAGAGACCCAGTACTTC.

This clone was seen only once. The chain links TRBV5-5 to TRBJ1-1, with TRBD1 matching 8 bases. The length of the CDR3 is 15 residues. Per germline, CDR1 SGHKS and CDR2 YYEKEE (reference sequence). The J segment lost 2 bases and the V segment lost 2 bases, leaving 5 bases of the junction unmatched. Here the CDR3 DNA reads TGTGCCAGCAGCTTTCTCGACAGGGGTAACACTGAAGCTTTCTTT. Protein product: CASSFLDRGNTEAFF.

Only a few counts were recorded for this clone. The sample has other DNA sequences that encode this CDR3 too. V usage is TRBV20-1 and J usage is TRBJ1-1; possible D gene TRBD1, 6 bases. The germline gives CDR1 DFQATT, CDR2 SNEGSKA (reference sequence). CDR3 length: 11 residues. Trimming left V 3 bases short and J 5 bases short, with 7 bases between. DNA for the CDR3: TGCAGTGCTAGGGGACAAACTGAAGCTTTCTTT. Residues: CSARGQTEAFF.

V gene TRBV5-1 combines with J gene TRBJ2-1; 11 positions agree with TRBD2. The CDR3 length is 16 residues. The J segment lost 7 bases and the V segment lost 4 bases, leaving 10 bases of the junction unmatched. Germline CDR1 reads SGHRS; CDR2 reads YFSETQ. The CDR3 here is CASSPGLAGLGNEQFF. DNA for the CDR3: TGCGCCAGCAGCCCTGGACTAGCGGGCCTAGGAAATGAGCAGTTCTTC.

The rearrangement uses TRBV28 and TRBJ2-2; 8 nucleotides line up with TRBD1. CDR3 size: 15 residues. The germline V gene encodes CDR1 MDHEN and CDR2 SYDVKM. J gave up 5 bases and V 5 bases, and 7 bases lay outside the gene matches. CDR3 DNA: TGTGCCAGCAGTCAACAGGGGGTAGGAACCGGGGAGCTGTTTTTT. Its translation is CASSQQGVGTGELFF.

This clone has more than one count but fewer than ten. The V gene is TRBV2, the J gene TRBJ2-2, with D unclear. This CDR3 contains 14 residues. V gave up 4 bases and J gave up 2 bases, with 8 bases separating them. Germline V lookup: CDR1 SNHLY, CDR2 FYNNEI. CDR3 nucleotides: TGTGCCAGCAGTGCTAGTTCAAACACCGGGGAGCTGTTTTTT. Its protein product is CASSASSNTGELFF.

V usage is TRBV2 and J usage is TRBJ2-7; the D is unclear. The CDR3 extends over 12 amino acids. The germline V and J ends were trimmed by 8 bases and 5 bases, with 13 bases remaining between them. Germline loops: CDR1 SNHLY, CDR2 FYNNEI. Here the CDR3 reads CASYRPSNEQYF. CDR3 DNA sequence: TGTGCCAGCTACAGACCTTCGAACGAGCAGTACTTC.

The gene calls are TRBV11-2 and TRBJ1-2; 8 nucleotides match TRBD1. CDR1 SGHAT and CDR2 FQNNGV come from the germline V gene. The CDR3 extends over 17 amino acids. V lost 5 bases to trimming and J lost 4 bases; unmatched junction nucleotides: 15. CDR3 amino acids: CASSPSSGTGVGYGYTF. CDR3 DNA sequence: TGTGCCAGCAGCCCTAGCAGTGGGACAGGAGTTGGCTATGGCTACACCTTC.